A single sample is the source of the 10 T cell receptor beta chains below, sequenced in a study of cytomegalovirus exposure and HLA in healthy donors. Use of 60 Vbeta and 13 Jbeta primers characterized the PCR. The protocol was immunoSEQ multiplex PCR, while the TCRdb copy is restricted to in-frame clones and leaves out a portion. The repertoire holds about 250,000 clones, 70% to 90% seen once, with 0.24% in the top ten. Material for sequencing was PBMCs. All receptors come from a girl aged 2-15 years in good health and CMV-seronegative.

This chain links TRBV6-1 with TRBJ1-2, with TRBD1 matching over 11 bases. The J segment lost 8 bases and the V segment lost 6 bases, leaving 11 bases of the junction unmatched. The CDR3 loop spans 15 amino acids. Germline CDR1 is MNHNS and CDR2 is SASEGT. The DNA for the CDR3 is TGTGCCAGCAGCTTCCCGGGACAGGGGGTTCGGGGCTACACCTTC. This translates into CASSFPGQGVRGYTF.

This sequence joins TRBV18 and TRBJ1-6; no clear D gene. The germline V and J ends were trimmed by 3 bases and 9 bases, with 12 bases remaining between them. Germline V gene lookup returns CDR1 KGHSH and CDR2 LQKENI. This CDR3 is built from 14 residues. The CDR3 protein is CASSPQEVASPLHF. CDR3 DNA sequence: TGTGCCAGCTCACCTCAGGAAGTCGCTTCACCCCTCCACTTT.

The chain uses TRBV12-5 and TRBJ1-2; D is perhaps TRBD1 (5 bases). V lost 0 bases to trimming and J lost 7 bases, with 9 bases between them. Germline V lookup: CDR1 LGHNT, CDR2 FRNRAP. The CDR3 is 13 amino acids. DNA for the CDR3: TGTGCTAGTGGTTTGGTTCCTGGGGCTGGCTACACCTTC. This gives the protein CASGLVPGAGYTF.

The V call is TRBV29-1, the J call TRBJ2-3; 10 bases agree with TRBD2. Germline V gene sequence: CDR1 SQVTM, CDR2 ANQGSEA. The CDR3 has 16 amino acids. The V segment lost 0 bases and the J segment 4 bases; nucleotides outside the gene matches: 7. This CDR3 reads CSVEEPLAGEADTQYF. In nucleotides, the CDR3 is TGCAGCGTTGAAGAACCCCTAGCGGGAGAGGCAGATACGCAGTATTTT.

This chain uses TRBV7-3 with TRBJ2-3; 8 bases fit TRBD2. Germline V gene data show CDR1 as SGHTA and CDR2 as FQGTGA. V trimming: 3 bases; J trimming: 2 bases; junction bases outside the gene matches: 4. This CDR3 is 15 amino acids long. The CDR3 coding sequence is TGTGCCAGCAGCTTCAGCGGGGGAAACACAGATACGCAGTATTTT. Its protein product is CASSFSGGNTDTQYF.

This CDR3 is CASSINRATDTQYF. In DNA form, the CDR3 reads TGTGCCAGTAGTATTAACAGAGCCACAGATACGCAGTATTTT. This chain uses TRBV19 with TRBJ2-3; D not certain. The CDR3 sequence is 14 residues long. The germline CDR1 and CDR2 sequences are LNHDA and SQIVND (reference sequence). V was trimmed by 3 bases and J by 2 bases, leaving 9 bases between them.

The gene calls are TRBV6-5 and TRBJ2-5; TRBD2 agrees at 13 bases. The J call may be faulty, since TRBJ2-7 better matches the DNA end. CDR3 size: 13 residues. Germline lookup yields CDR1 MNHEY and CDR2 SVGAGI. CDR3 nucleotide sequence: TGTGCCAGCAGTTGGACTAGCGGGAGCGAGCAGTACTTC. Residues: CASSWTSGSEQYF.

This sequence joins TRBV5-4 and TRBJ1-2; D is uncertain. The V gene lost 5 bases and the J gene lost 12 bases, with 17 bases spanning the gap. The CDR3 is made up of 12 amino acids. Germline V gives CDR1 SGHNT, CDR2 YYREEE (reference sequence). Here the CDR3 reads CASREYTGGNTF. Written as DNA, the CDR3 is TGTGCCAGCAGAGAATATACCGGAGGCAACACCTTC.

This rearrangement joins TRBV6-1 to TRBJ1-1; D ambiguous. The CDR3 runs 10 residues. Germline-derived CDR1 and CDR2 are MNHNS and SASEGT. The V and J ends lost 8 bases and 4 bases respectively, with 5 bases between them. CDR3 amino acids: CASVSTEAFF. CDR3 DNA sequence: TGTGCCAGCGTCAGCACTGAAGCTTTCTTT.

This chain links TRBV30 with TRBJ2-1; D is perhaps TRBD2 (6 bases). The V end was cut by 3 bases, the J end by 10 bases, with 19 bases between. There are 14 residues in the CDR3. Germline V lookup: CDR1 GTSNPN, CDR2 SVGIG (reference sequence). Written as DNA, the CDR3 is TGTGCCTGGAGCCCTGGGCGGGGCCACGAGGAGCAGTTCTTC. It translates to CAWSPGRGHEEQFF.